The next 5 T cell receptor beta chains were all read from a single sample in a study of blood T cell repertoires in COVID-19. Data came from immunoSEQ multiplex PCR; TCRdb stores just in-frame clones and leaves some out. This table has roughly 240,000 clones, 86% appearing once. Sequenced material: peripheral blood. The source is a young man with active or convalescent COVID-19.

J is TRBJ2-7 and V is TRBV11-3; perhaps TRBD2 as D (6 bases). The V end lost 8 bases, the J end lost 0 bases, and 11 bases lay between the germline ends. Germline CDR1 SGHNT, CDR2 YENEEA. This CDR3 region has 13 residues. The CDR3 coding sequence is TGTGCCAGCTCGGGGGTTAACTCCTACGAGCAGTACTTC. Translated, it gives CASSGVNSYEQYF.

V usage is TRBV11-2 and J usage is TRBJ1-1, with 7 bases matching TRBD1. This CDR3 has 14 amino acids. V lost 4 bases to trimming and J lost 3 bases; unmatched junction nucleotides: 5. The germline V gene has CDR1 SGHAT and CDR2 FQNNGV. The CDR3 here is CASSSYRGYTEAFF. The CDR3 nucleotides are TGTGCCAGCAGCTCCTACAGGGGATACACTGAAGCTTTCTTT.

The rearrangement links TRBV18 to TRBJ2-5, with 7 bases matching TRBD2. The ends lost 5 bases at V and 7 bases at J; junction bases unmatched: 10. Germline loops: CDR1 KGHSH, CDR2 LQKENI. The CDR3 has 14 residues. The CDR3: CASSSPTSGGTQYF. The CDR3 DNA follows: TGTGCCAGCTCATCCCCGACCTCGGGGGGGACCCAGTACTTC.

V usage is TRBV6-5 and J usage is TRBJ2-7; D not resolved. V lost 11 bases, J lost 3 bases, and 11 bases lay in between. This CDR3 is 11 amino acids long. Germline V lookup: CDR1 MNHEY, CDR2 SVGAGI. This CDR3 reads CAANGDYEQYF. In DNA, the CDR3 is TGTGCCGCCAACGGAGACTACGAGCAGTACTTC.

A few counts support this clone. The J gene is TRBJ1-3, the V gene TRBV5-1, with D tentatively TRBD1 (5 bases). Germline assignment: CDR1 SGHRS and CDR2 YFSETQ. Trimming cost V 5 bases and J 1 base, with 13 bases left between them. CDR3 length equals 15 residues. CDR3 bases: TGCGCCAGCAGTCGAGGGGAGGCGTCTGGAAACACCATATATTTT. Translation: CASSRGEASGNTIYF.